This TCR beta chain was recorded in a study of cytomegalovirus exposure and HLA in healthy donors (dated 2017 in TCRdb). Study-wide context: According to an earlier analysis of around 600 of the donors, 150 million to 200 million T cells yielded roughly 110 million unique TCR beta sequences and about 300 Gb of sequence data. An early release that covered approximately 600 HLA-typed donors contained about 290 gigabases of sequencing data and about 84 million unique TCR sequences. The genetic ancestry cluster associated with self-reported Caucasian donors included 81% of the approximately 430 genotyped donors. The study was designed to test whether signatures of past pathogen exposure could be identified by cataloging public T cell receptors. Using immunosequencing, the study profiled T cell repertoires from approximately 700 subjects and related those repertoires to cytomegalovirus serostatus. A separate validation cohort of 100 to 150 different subjects was used in addition to the roughly 720-subject first cohort. To predict cytomegalovirus infection status, the study brought together high-throughput TCR immunosequencing, statistical association of individual TCRs with disease status, and machine learning. To study patterns of TCR occurrence, a later analysis re-analyzed previously published TCR beta repertoires from 666 donors and added high-resolution HLA genotyping. In the later analysis, no new phenotypic data were used to find candidate immune exposures; instead, reliance was placed on TCR beta sequences and their occurrence across donors. To decide whether each TCR beta V gene segment behaved as functional or pseudogenic, an earlier analysis of over 500 of the donors relied on high-throughput TCR beta sequencing. Alongside the repertoire data, information on donor age, sex, ethnicity and CMV serostatus was compiled. Genome-wide SNP genotypes for about 65% of the roughly 700 donors were used in a later genetic analysis, which treated that subset as a discovery cohort. Every discovery cohort repertoire had been produced on one sequencing platform. Both class I and class II loci were covered by HLA typing, at four-digit resolution. The number of donors typed differed by locus, with roughly 629-640 for A, B, C, DRB1 and DQB1, more than 500 for DQA1, 600 to 610 for DPA1, and some 440 for DPB1. Roughly five DR-DQ haplotypes were handled as single units for association and clustering, since linkage in the cohort was strong. Among about 390 genotyped donors of the cohort, an average of about 240,000 unique TCR beta nucleotide sequences were sequenced per donor, 15% to 20% of them non-productive. General study outcomes and caveats: According to a later analysis, TCR association rates differed among HLA loci, with DRB1 alleles showing the most associated TCRs and HLA-C alleles showing the fewest. Strong co-occurrence of HLA alleles, especially DR and DQ, made assigning TCR associations to individual alleles difficult. At a false discovery rate of 0.05, a later analysis linked 15,000 to 20,000 TCR beta sequences to specific HLA alleles. A later analysis found that HLA-associated TCR beta chains were more clonally expanded and had lower generation probabilities than equally common non-associated chains. Because HLA typing was missing for some donors at each locus, association tests included only the typed subset. Because the 87-base-pair reads could not distinguish some IMGT-functional V segments, including TRBV6-2 and TRBV6-3, those segments were excluded. Because counts were too low, about 15 rarely observed V segments, including chromosome 9 orphons, were left out of the earlier analysis of 500 to 650 of the donors. While some public TCRs were present in many individuals, most TCR sequences turned up only very rarely across donors. A few of the identified cytomegalovirus-associated TCR beta chains were confirmed in vitro to be specific for cytomegalovirus antigens. A further reported finding was that TCR beta sequences accurately predicted the HLA-A and HLA-B alleles for most subjects in the first cohort. In a later genetic analysis, fewer N-insertions in productive TCRs were reported among donors in an Asian-associated ancestry cluster than the roughly 700-donor mean. The only immune exposure information available for the cohort was CMV serostatus. Broadly in line with IMGT annotations, most TCR beta V segments showed up in productive rearrangements about 87% or about 30% of the time in an earlier analysis of 450 to 750 of the donors. The classifier was reported to diagnose cytomegalovirus status with high specificity and sensitivity in both the original and validation cohorts. Correlated functional status among segregating V segments might reflect linkage disequilibrium, but an unknown experimental factor could not be ruled out. The sequencing pipeline was judged likely to have produced a cluster of highly shared sequence variants as a technical artifact. Roughly uniform sequencing depth across donors was assumed in presence/absence analyses, although this assumption may not hold. A total of 150 or so TCR beta chains were listed by the study as associated with cytomegalovirus. In this cohort, only TCR beta chains were sequenced, and detectable features were limited by the absence of alpha or paired-chain data. The authors suggested that the approach could potentially be extended to other disease states and immunological phenotypes. In a later analysis, most CMV-associated TCR beta chains were found to appear HLA-restricted, with HLA associations seemingly driven largely by CMV exposure. A later genetic analysis associated a missense DCLRE1C variant with V-gene and J-gene trimming of TCR beta chains, and an independent cohort replicated the association. According to a later analysis, parvovirus B19, influenza, CMV and Epstein-Barr virus appeared linked to several top co-occurrence clusters.

With regard to this clone: No antigen is known for it. The input lacks base qualities; no much larger clone sits a single base away.

The CDR3 runs 13 residues from the cysteine to the phenylalanine. Just the 39-base CDR3 DNA is kept, in frame starting at base 1. Receptor libraries were prepared by the immunoSEQ multiplex PCR assay. The multiplex PCR relied on a mix of 60 forward primers for TCR Vbeta segments and 13 reverse primers for TCR Jbeta segments. The CDR3 region of rearranged TCR beta genes was amplified from genomic DNA by a multiplex PCR assay. The Illumina HiSeq System was used to sequence the amplified TCR beta libraries as 87-base-pair reads. Under the source paper's analysis protocol: Across the 670 or so repertoires, a later analysis counted tens of millions of unique TCR beta chains, around 11 million of which were shared by at least two donors. Raw reads were error-corrected and collapsed into unique sequences with a nearest-neighbor algorithm that merged closely related sequences to remove PCR and sequencing errors. To assign V, D and J gene segments, CDR3 sequences were aligned to IMGT reference sequences. For a sequence to be retained, at least a six-nucleotide match to both a V gene segment and a J gene segment was required. A rearrangement was called productive if the CDR3 had no stop codons and remained in frame with V and J, and every other rearrangement was called non-productive. CDR3 was defined according to IMGT convention as the region running from the second conserved V-encoded cysteine to the conserved J-encoded phenylalanine. In an earlier analysis of approximately 500 of the donors, sequences lacking an unambiguous match to a single V gene segment were excluded. In an earlier analysis of some 590 of the donors, V segments were called functional above 56.7% productive rearrangements and were called segregating when the between-donor standard deviation exceeded 5%. To diagnose cytomegalovirus status from the catalog of TCR beta chain sequences, a statistical classification framework was built. V and J gene assignment, in a later analysis, came from comparing TCR nucleotide sequences with IMGT/GENE-DB human TR gene sequences. A later analysis assigned CDR3 sequences and most-parsimonious VDJ recombination scenarios with the TCRdist pipeline. In a later analysis, each TCR beta chain was defined by its CDR3 amino acid sequence together with its V-gene family, and reads lacking a unique V-gene family were excluded. In a later analysis, some 600 highly shared, low-generation-probability nucleotide sequences were removed to address suspected cross-contamination and a sequencing artifact. A later analysis calculated a clonal expansion index for each public chain from normalized within-repertoire ranks of inferred template counts. Generation probabilities in a later analysis came from a VDJ recombination model fitted to out-of-frame rearrangements, and those results were checked against IGoR. Hypergeometric tests were used in a later analysis to score TCR-TCR, TCR-HLA and TCR-CMV co-occurrence, with a repertoire-size bias correction applied to the TCR pairs. In a later analysis, false discovery rates were estimated by permuting HLA or CMV assignments 20 times. In a later analysis, co-occurring TCRs were grouped with DBSCAN, and TCRdist sequence similarity was added when clustering was performed within HLA-allele-positive subsets. Co-occurrence clustering excluded repertoires with fewer than 30,000 or more than 120,000 public chains, plus five with anomalous nucleotide sharing. The clones in this table, taken by TCRdb from immuneACCESS, are in-frame only. Not every clone is retained; where verified, under half of the shortfall comes from an unresolved V gene, and the cause of the rest is unknown. That table gives V, J and clone size, and the DNA gave D and trimming. The sample includes approximately 59,000 clones, with approximately 64% observed a single time. 15% to 20% of the sample goes to the ten largest clones.

The cohort consisted of 600 to 700 healthy bone marrow donors. At the time of sampling, every cohort member was nominally healthy, though immune exposures that went unrecorded were likely present. The donor tested CMV seropositive and was one of the 289 seropositive cohort members. Every donor gave a peripheral blood sample, and the peripheral blood mononuclear cells from that sample were used for TCR beta sequencing. The Qiagen DNeasy Blood Extraction Kit was used to extract genomic DNA from the blood cell samples. The sequenced material came from PBMCs. The sequence was collected from a man aged 35 to 55 in good health and CMV-seropositive. The chain joins TRBV21-1 to TRBJ2-1; the table calls TRBD1, which could not be checked here. TRBV21-1 is classified as a pseudogene. The nucleotide sequence reads as follows: TGTGCCAGCAGCACCCAAACCGGGACAGGGAAATTCTTC. Its coded protein is CASSTQTGTGKFF.